This TCR beta chain came from a study of cytomegalovirus exposure and HLA in healthy donors. A note on this clone: The target antigen is unknown. Other DNA sequences from this sample encode an identical CDR3 as well.

Findings and caveats of the study: Association with HLA alleles at 0.05 false discovery rate was found for 16,951 TCR beta sequences in a later analysis.

Germline CDR1 is MNHNY and CDR2 is SVGAGI (reference sequence). Trimming removed 6 bases from V and 3 bases from J, with 9 bases in between. The CDR3 spans 13 residues. Amplification used 60 Vbeta primers and 13 Jbeta primers. How the authors handled the data: Later analysis identified some 88 million unique TCR beta chains, around 10 million shared. The repertoire was sequenced with immunoSEQ multiplex PCR; TCRdb's copy has only in-frame clones and lacks some. The V and J calls and clone size are taken from that table; D and trimming were inferred from the DNA. The repertoire has about 150,000 clones, about 72% of them found once; the top ten carry approximately 2.1%.

The genes are TRBV6-6 and TRBJ1-5; D perhaps matches TRBD1 (6 bases). The sequenced sample was PBMCs. This receptor was taken from a man between 40 and 49 years old in good health and CMV-seronegative. The CDR3 region is CASRQGHNQPQHF. The CDR3 nucleotides are TGTGCCAGCAGGCAGGGGCACAATCAGCCCCAGCATTTT.